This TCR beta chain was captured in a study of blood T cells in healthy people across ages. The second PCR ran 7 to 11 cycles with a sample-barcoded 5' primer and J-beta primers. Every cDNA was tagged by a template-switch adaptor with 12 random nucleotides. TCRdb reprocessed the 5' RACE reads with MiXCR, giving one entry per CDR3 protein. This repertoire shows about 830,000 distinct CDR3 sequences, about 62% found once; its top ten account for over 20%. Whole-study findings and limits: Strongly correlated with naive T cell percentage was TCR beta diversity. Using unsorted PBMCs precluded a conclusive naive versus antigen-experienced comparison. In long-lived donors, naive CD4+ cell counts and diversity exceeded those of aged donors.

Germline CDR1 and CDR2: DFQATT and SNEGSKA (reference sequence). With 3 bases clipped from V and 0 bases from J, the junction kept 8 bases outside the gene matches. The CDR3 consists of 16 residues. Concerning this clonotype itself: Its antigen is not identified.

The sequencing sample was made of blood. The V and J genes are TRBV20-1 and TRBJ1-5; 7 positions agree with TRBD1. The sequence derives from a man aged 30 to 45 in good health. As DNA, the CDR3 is TGCAGTGCTAGGATGACAGGGAGGAATAGCAATCAGCCCCAGCATTTT. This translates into CSARMTGRNSNQPQHF.